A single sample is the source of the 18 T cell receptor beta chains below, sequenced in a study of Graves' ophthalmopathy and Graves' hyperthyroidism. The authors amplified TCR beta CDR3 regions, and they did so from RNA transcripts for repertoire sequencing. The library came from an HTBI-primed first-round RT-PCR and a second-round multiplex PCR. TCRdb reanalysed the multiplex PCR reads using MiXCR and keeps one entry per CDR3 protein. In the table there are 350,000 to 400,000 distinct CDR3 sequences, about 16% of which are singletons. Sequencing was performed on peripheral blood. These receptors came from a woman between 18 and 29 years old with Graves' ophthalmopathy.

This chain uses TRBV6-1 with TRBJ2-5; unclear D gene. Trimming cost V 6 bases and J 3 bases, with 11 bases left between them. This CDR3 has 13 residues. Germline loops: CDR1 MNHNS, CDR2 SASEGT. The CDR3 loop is CASRRGGEETQYF. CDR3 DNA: TGTGCCAGCAGGAGAGGTGGGGAAGAGACCCAGTACTTC.

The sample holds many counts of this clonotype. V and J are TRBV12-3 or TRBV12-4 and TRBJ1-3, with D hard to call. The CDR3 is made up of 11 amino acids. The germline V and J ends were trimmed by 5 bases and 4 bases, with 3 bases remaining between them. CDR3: CASSEGNTIYF. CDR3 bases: TGTGCCAGCAGTGAGGGAAACACCATATATTTT.

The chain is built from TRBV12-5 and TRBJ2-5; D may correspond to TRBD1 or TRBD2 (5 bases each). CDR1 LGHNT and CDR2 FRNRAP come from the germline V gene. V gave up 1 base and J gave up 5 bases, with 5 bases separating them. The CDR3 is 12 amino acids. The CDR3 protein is CASGLGGETQYF. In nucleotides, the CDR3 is TGTGCTAGTGGTTTGGGGGGGGAGACCCAGTACTTC.

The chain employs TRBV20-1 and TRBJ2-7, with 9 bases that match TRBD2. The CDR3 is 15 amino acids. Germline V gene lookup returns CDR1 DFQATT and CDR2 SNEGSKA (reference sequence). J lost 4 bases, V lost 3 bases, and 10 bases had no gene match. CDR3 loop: CSASVSGSALYEQYF. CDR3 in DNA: TGCAGTGCTAGTGTTAGCGGGAGTGCCCTTTACGAGCAGTACTTC.

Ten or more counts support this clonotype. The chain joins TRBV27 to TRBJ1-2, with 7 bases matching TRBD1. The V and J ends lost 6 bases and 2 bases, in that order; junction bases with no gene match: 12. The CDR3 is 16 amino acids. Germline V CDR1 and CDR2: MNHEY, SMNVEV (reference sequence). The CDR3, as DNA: TGTGCCAGCAGCCCCGTGATCTTGGACAGGAACTATGGCTACACCTTC. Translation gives CASSPVILDRNYGYTF.

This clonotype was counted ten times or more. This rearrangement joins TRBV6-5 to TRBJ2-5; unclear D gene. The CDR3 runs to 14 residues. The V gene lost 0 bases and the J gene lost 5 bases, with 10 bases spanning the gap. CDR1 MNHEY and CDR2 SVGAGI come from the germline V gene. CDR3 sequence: CASSYSGPYETQYF. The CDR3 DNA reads TGTGCCAGCAGTTACTCTGGACCGTACGAGACCCAGTACTTC.

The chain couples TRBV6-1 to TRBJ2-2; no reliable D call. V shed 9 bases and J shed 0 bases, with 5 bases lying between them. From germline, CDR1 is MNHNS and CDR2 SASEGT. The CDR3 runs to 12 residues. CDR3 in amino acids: CARSSNTGELFF. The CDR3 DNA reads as TGTGCCAGGTCATCGAACACCGGGGAGCTGTTTTTT.

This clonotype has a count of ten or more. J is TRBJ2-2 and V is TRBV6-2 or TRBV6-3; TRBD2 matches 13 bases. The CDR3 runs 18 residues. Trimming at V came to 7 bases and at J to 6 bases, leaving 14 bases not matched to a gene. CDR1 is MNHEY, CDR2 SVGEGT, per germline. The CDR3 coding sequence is TGTGCCAGCACCAGGACTAGCGGGAGCCTCGGGAGACCCGGGGAGCTGTTTTTT. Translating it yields CASTRTSGSLGRPGELFF.

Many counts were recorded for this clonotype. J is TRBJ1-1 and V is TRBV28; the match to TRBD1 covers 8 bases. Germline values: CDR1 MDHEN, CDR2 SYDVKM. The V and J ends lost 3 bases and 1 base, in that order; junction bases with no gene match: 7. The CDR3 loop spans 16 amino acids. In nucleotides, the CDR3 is TGTGCCAGCAGTTTGTACTCAGGGGGCGGGAACACTGAAGCTTTCTTT. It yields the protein CASSLYSGGGNTEAFF.

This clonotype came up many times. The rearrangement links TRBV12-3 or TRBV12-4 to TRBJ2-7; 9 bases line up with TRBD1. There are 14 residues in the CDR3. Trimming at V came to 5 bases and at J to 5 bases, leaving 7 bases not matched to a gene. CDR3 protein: CASSRDRVGHEQYF. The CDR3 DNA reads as TGTGCCAGCAGTCGGGACAGGGTGGGCCACGAGCAGTACTTC.

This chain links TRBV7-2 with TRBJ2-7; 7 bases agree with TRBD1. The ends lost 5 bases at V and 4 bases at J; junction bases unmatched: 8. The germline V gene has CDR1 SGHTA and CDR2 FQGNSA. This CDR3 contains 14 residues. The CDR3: CASSAPGQNYEQYF. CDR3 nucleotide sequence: TGTGCCAGCAGCGCCCCGGGACAGAATTACGAGCAGTACTTC.

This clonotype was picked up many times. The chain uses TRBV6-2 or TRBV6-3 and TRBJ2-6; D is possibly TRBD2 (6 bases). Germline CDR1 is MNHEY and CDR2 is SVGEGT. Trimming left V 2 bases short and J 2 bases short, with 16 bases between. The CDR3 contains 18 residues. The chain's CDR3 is CASSYLGLRLAGANVLTF. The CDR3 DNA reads TGTGCCAGCAGTTACCTGGGGTTACGACTAGCTGGGGCCAACGTCCTGACTTTC.

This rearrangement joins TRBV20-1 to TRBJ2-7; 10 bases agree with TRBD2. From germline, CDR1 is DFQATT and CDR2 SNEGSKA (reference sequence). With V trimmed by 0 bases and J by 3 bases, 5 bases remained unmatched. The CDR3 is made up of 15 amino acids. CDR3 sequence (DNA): TGCAGTGCTAGAGATCATAGCGGGGGGCACTACGAGCAGTACTTC. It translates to CSARDHSGGHYEQYF.

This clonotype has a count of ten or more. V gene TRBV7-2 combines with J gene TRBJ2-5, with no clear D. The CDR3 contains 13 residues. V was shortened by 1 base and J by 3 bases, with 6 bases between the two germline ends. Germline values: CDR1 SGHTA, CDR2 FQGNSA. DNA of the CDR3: TGTGCCAGCAGCTTAGGCATTAAAGAGACCCAGTACTTC. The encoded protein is CASSLGIKETQYF.

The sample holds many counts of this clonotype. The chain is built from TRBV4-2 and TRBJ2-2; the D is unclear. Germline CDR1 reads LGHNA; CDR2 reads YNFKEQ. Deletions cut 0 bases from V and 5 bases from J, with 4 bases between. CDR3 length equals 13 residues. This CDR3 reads CASSQDNTGELFF. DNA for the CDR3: TGTGCCAGCAGCCAAGATAATACCGGGGAGCTGTTTTTT.

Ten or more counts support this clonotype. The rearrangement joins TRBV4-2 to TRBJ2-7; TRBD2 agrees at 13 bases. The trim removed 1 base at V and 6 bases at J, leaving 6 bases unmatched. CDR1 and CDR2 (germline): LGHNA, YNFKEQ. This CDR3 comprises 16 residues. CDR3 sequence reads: CASSQVATSGRAEQYF. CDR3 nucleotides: TGTGCCAGCAGCCAAGTAGCAACTAGCGGGAGGGCCGAGCAGTACTTC.

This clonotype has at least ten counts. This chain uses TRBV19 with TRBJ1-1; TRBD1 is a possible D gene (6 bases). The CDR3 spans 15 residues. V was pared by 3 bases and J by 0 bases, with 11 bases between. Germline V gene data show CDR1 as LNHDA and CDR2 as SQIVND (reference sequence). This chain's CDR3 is CASSMWTVLNTEAFF. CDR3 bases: TGTGCCAGTAGTATGTGGACAGTTTTGAACACTGAAGCTTTCTTT.

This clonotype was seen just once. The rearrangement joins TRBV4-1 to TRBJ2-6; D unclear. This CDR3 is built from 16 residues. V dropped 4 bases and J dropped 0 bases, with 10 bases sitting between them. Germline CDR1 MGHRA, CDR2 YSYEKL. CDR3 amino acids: CASSLDGFSGANVLTF. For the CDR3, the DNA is TGCGCCAGCAGCCTAGACGGTTTCTCTGGGGCCAACGTCCTGACTTTC.